This TCR beta chain derives from a study of shared clonotypes between healthy human individuals. The assay was immunoSEQ multiplex PCR, and TCRdb's table has in-frame clones only and misses some. The sample yields roughly 2,500,000 clones, 90% to 95% seen once. The CDR3 is 13 residues long. Trimming at V came to 3 bases and at J to 3 bases, leaving 3 bases not matched to a gene. CDR1 SGHRS and CDR2 YFSETQ come from the germline V gene. The sequenced sample was naive CD4+ T cells from PBMCs. The subset here: CD45RA+ positively selected. The clonotype comes from a man aged 18 to 35 in good health. Some clones in this sample may be carry-over from other donors' samples. The gene calls are TRBV5-1 and TRBJ2-7, with 7 bases matching TRBD1. The CDR3 nucleotides are TGCGCCAGCAGCTCGGGGACAGTCTACGAGCAGTACTTC. It specifies CASSSGTVYEQYF.